These 17 T cell receptor beta chains share one sample of origin, sequenced in a study of a mutant IDH1 vaccine in newly diagnosed glioma. TCRdb's table, derived via immunoSEQ multiplex PCR, lists solely in-frame clones and lacks some. Altogether some 40,000 clones are present, roughly 80% being singletons, with the ten largest covering approximately 15%. These TCRs are of unknown antigen specificity. Noted time point: week 11, during vaccination. Doses of 300 ug of mutant IDH1 20-mer peptide were given with topical imiquimod. This material consisted of peripheral blood mononuclear cells (PBMCs), taken from a glioma patient whose treatment included an IDH1 peptide vaccine. The source is a woman younger than 45 with glioma. Some clones in this sample may be carry-over from other donors' samples.

The chain employs TRBV28 and TRBJ1-1; no reliable D call. The V end was cut by 5 bases, the J end by 4 bases, with 14 bases between. This CDR3 region has 14 residues. Germline values: CDR1 MDHEN, CDR2 SYDVKM. CDR3 region: CASSTGRRGTEAFF. The CDR3 nucleotides read TGTGCCAGCAGTACTGGCAGGCGGGGCACTGAAGCTTTCTTT.

The chain recombines TRBV7-2 with TRBJ1-3, with 7 bases matching TRBD1. Looked up from germline, CDR1 is SGHTA and CDR2 is FQGNSA. J gave up 0 bases and V 2 bases, and 1 base lay outside the gene matches. The CDR3 has 15 amino acids. In DNA form, the CDR3 reads TGTGCCAGCAGCTTAAGGGACAGCTCTGGAAACACCATATATTTT. As protein: CASSLRDSSGNTIYF.

J is TRBJ2-3 and V is TRBV18; 7 nucleotides agree with TRBD2. V trimming: 7 bases; J trimming: 2 bases; junction bases outside the gene matches: 9. Germline CDR1 is KGHSH and CDR2 is LQKENI. The CDR3 is made up of 15 amino acids. As DNA, the CDR3 is TGTGCCAGCTTCCGACTAGCACGTGTCACAGATACGCAGTATTTT. The encoded protein is CASFRLARVTDTQYF.

The genes are TRBV5-6 and TRBJ2-3; no definite D call. Germline assignment: CDR1 SGHDT and CDR2 YYEEEE. Deletions cut 0 bases from V and 2 bases from J, with 4 bases between. The CDR3 runs 13 residues. DNA of the CDR3: TGTGCCAGCAGCTTGGACGTCACAGATACGCAGTATTTT. Translation gives CASSLDVTDTQYF.

The V and J genes are TRBV11-1 and TRBJ2-3, with a possible D match to TRBD2 (6 bases). The germline V gene has CDR1 SGHAT and CDR2 FQDESV (reference sequence). CDR3 length: 16 residues. Between the trimmed V and J ends, which lost 3 bases and 0 bases, there was a span of 13 bases. CDR3: CASSLGLLSSTDTQYF. The CDR3 coding sequence is TGTGCCAGCAGCTTGGGACTGCTCTCTAGCACAGATACGCAGTATTTT.

The rearrangement uses TRBV30 and TRBJ2-5, with 14 bases fitting TRBD2. Per the germline V gene, CDR1 is GTSNPN and CDR2 is SVGIG (reference sequence). Trimming removed 2 bases from V and 9 bases from J; junction bases left unmatched: 5. This CDR3 has 14 amino acids. CDR3 in amino acids: CAWSRTSGRMAQYF. DNA for the CDR3: TGTGCCTGGAGTCGGACTAGCGGGAGGATGGCCCAGTACTTC.

The J gene is TRBJ1-1, the V gene TRBV27, with unresolved D. Trimming removed 2 bases at V and 1 base at J, with 17 bases between. There are 17 residues in the CDR3. The germline gives CDR1 MNHEY, CDR2 SMNVEV (reference sequence). Here the CDR3 DNA reads TGTGCCAGCAGTTTAAGCTTGTATCGGGAGGAGAACACTGAAGCTTTCTTT. Translated: CASSLSLYREENTEAFF.

The table lists this clone with a few counts. This rearrangement joins TRBV5-1 to TRBJ2-2; D gene uncertain. The germline V gene has CDR1 SGHRS and CDR2 YFSETQ. CDR3 length: 15 amino acids. V lost 3 bases, J lost 7 bases, and 16 bases lay in between. Here the CDR3 DNA reads TGCGCCAGCAGCTGGAGACCCTCACTTAGCGGGGAGCTGTTTTTT. It encodes CASSWRPSLSGELFF.

This chain links TRBV6-6 with TRBJ1-2; 7 nucleotides align to TRBD1. Looked up from germline, CDR1 is MNHNY and CDR2 is SVGAGI (reference sequence). The CDR3 spans 13 residues. The V segment lost 4 bases and the J segment 6 bases; nucleotides outside the gene matches: 5. This CDR3 reads CASSLDRENGYTF. CDR3 DNA: TGTGCCAGCAGTTTAGACAGGGAGAATGGCTACACCTTC.

The V gene is TRBV1, the J gene TRBJ1-1. TRBV1 counts as a pseudogene. This CDR3 is built from 17 residues. CDR3 residues: CTSSQEDRAPDGTEAFF. The DNA for the CDR3 is TGCACCAGCAGCCAAGAAGACCGGGCCCCGGATGGCACTGAAGCTTTCTTT.

The rearrangement links TRBV28 to TRBJ1-1; weak D call: TRBD1 (6 bases). Per germline, CDR1 MDHEN and CDR2 SYDVKM. V was clipped by 1 base and J by 1 base, with 16 bases between them. This CDR3 contains 17 residues. The CDR3 sequence is CASSLSLGAFWNTEAFF. CDR3 sequence (DNA): TGTGCCAGCAGTTTATCCCTGGGGGCTTTTTGGAACACTGAAGCTTTCTTT.

The chain combines TRBV15 with TRBJ2-7, with 7 bases matching TRBD1. The length of the CDR3 is 16 residues. CDR1 LNHNV and CDR2 YYDKDF come from the germline V gene (reference sequence). With V trimmed by 1 base and J by 3 bases, 9 bases remained unmatched. This chain's CDR3 is CATSRVSETGFYEQYF. The CDR3 DNA follows: TGTGCCACCAGCAGAGTGAGCGAGACAGGGTTCTACGAGCAGTACTTC.

The chain employs TRBV19 and TRBJ2-7, with 7 bases lining up with TRBD2. Germline CDR1 is LNHDA and CDR2 is SQIVND (reference sequence). Trimming cost V 7 bases and J 2 bases; bases outside gene matches: 8. CDR3 length: 14 residues. CDR3: CASMGGGYPYEQYF. The DNA of the CDR3 is TGTGCCAGTATGGGGGGGGGTTACCCCTACGAGCAGTACTTC.

The chain employs TRBV15 and TRBJ1-1; no clear D. V was trimmed by 5 bases and J by 6 bases, leaving 13 bases between them. CDR1 and CDR2 (germline): LNHNV, YYDKDF (reference sequence). CDR3 size: 13 residues. Here the CDR3 DNA reads TGTGCCACCAGCCCCCAAACGGGATCTGAAGCTTTCTTT. This gives the protein CATSPQTGSEAFF.

J is TRBJ2-7 and V is TRBV5-1; tentative D call: TRBD1 (5 bases). Trimming removed 3 bases at V and 6 bases at J, with 7 bases between. The CDR3 is 11 amino acids. The germline CDR1 and CDR2 sequences are SGHRS and YFSETQ. Here the CDR3 DNA reads TGCGCCAGCAGCTCAGGGCTCGAGCAGTACTTC. It encodes CASSSGLEQYF. Full variable domain (outside the CDR3, taken from reference TRBV5-1 and TRBJ2-7): KAGVTQTPRYLIKTRGQQVTLSCSPISGHRSVSWYQQTPGQGLQFLFEYFSETQRNKGNFPGRFSGRQFSNSRSEMNVSTLELGDSALYLCASSSGLEQYFGPGTRLTVT.

V is TRBV7-6 and J is TRBJ1-3; D might be TRBD1 (5 bases). CDR1 is SGHVS and CDR2 is FNYEAQ in the germline V gene. Trimming removed 5 bases from V and 3 bases from J, with 17 bases in between. The length of the CDR3 is 16 residues. CDR3 DNA: TGTGCCAGCAGCCGAACCCCCGCGGGGGTTGGAAACACCATATATTTT. The encoded protein is CASSRTPAGVGNTIYF.

V gene TRBV29-1 combines with J gene TRBJ2-1; D is ambiguous. Trimming shortened V by 2 bases and J by 6 bases, and 14 bases separated the two germline ends. The germline V gene encodes CDR1 SQVTM and CDR2 ANQGSEA. This CDR3 comprises 14 residues. Here the CDR3 DNA reads TGCAGCGTTGAAAGGGTGGTACTCGTCAATGAGCAGTTCTTC. It is translated as CSVERVVLVNEQFF.